This entry lists 13 T cell receptor beta chains sequenced from one sample in a study of blood T cell repertoires in COVID-19. Profiling relied on immunoSEQ multiplex PCR, and the TCRdb table lists in-frame clones only, not all of them. The table has tens of thousands of clones, around nine tenths seen once. The specimen was peripheral blood. Receptors originate from a human donor in a cohort sampled during active COVID-19.

The chain links TRBV6-5 to TRBJ1-2; D remains ambiguous. The CDR3 runs 14 residues. Per germline, CDR1 MNHEY and CDR2 SVGAGI. The V and J ends lost 1 base and 6 bases respectively, with 12 bases between them. The CDR3 coding sequence is TGTGCCAGCAGTTACTTTAGTGGCCGGGATGGCTACACCTTC. Its protein product is CASSYFSGRDGYTF.

V gene TRBV12-3 or TRBV12-4 combines with J gene TRBJ1-2; D gene unclear. The CDR3 length is 13 residues. Trimming pared 0 bases from V and 3 bases from J, leaving 5 bases between. The CDR3, as DNA: TGTGCCAGCAGTTTAGCGGCCTACTATGGCTACACCTTC. Translation gives CASSLAAYYGYTF.

The chain recombines TRBV27 with TRBJ2-7, with 8 positions matching TRBD1. V lost 4 bases, J lost 5 bases, and 1 base stayed unmatched. Germline values: CDR1 MNHEY, CDR2 SMNVEV (reference sequence). The CDR3 extends over 12 amino acids. CDR3 in amino acids: CASSWTGHEQYF. The CDR3 DNA is TGTGCCAGCAGTTGGACAGGGCACGAGCAGTACTTC.

The chain is built from TRBV28 and TRBJ2-7, with 7 bases matching TRBD2. The CDR3 covers 15 residues. The germline gives CDR1 MDHEN, CDR2 SYDVKM. The trim removed 5 bases at V and 4 bases at J, leaving 11 bases unmatched. The CDR3 DNA follows: TGTGCCAGCAGTGCCTTCGCGGGAGTTTTTTACGAGCAGTACTTC. This codes for CASSAFAGVFYEQYF.

This chain links TRBV7-2 with TRBJ2-3, with 9 bases fitting TRBD2. The CDR3 totals 15 residues. Germline trimming cut 1 base from V and 7 bases from J; bases unmatched to any gene: 6. CDR1 is SGHTA, CDR2 FQGNSA, per germline. The CDR3 DNA is TGTGCCAGCAGCTTAGACGGCGGGAGGGTAAATACGCAGTATTTT. The encoded protein is CASSLDGGRVNTQYF. Full variable domain (missing parts from reference TRBV7-2 and TRBJ2-3): GAGVSQSPSNKVTEKGKDVELRCDPISGHTALYWYRQSLGQGLEFLIYFQGNSAPDKSGLPSDRFSAERTGGSVSTLTIQRTQQEDSAVYLCASSLDGGRVNTQYFGPGTRLTVL.

This clone was seen a handful of times. This rearrangement joins TRBV6-5 to TRBJ2-3; weak D call: TRBD2 (5 bases). From germline, CDR1 is MNHEY and CDR2 SVGAGI. The CDR3 extends over 14 amino acids. Trimming stripped 8 bases from V and 0 bases from J, with 12 bases between. The CDR3 here is CASALATSTDTQYF. For the CDR3, the DNA is TGTGCCAGCGCCCTAGCCACTAGCACAGATACGCAGTATTTT.

This clone was detected once. The V call is TRBV27, the J call TRBJ1-5; D is uncertain. The CDR3 loop spans 16 amino acids. V lost 1 base and J lost 4, with 14 bases in between. The germline CDR1 and CDR2 sequences are MNHEY and SMNVEV (reference sequence). The CDR3 loop is CASSLLDTAINQPQHF. The CDR3 DNA reads TGTGCCAGCAGTTTATTAGACACAGCCATAAATCAGCCCCAGCATTTT.

J is TRBJ2-2 and V is TRBV27; TRBD2 matches at 13 bases. The CDR3 extends over 18 amino acids. Looked up from germline, CDR1 is MNHEY and CDR2 is SMNVEV (reference sequence). The ends lost 0 bases at V and 3 bases at J; junction bases unmatched: 4. The CDR3 DNA reads TGTGCCAGCAGTTTATCGACTAGCGGGAGGAGGGACACCGGGGAGCTGTTTTTT. Amino acid sequence: CASSLSTSGRRDTGELFF.

The chain links TRBV19 to TRBJ2-3; perhaps TRBD1 as D (7 bases). V was cut by 4 bases and J by 0 bases, with 11 bases left in between. Germline CDR1 LNHDA, CDR2 SQIVND (reference sequence). This CDR3 contains 15 residues. The CDR3 bases are TGTGCCAGTAGTACTCCAGGGGGGAGCACAGATACGCAGTATTTT. It codes for CASSTPGGSTDTQYF.

The chain carries TRBV4-2 and TRBJ2-7; TRBD2 might be the D (5 bases). Trimming left V 0 bases short and J 3 bases short, with 9 bases between. The germline CDR1 and CDR2 sequences are LGHNA and YNFKEQ. The CDR3 is made up of 14 amino acids. CDR3 sequence (DNA): TGTGCCAGCAGCCAAGATGAACGGGGCTACGAGCAGTACTTC. Residues: CASSQDERGYEQYF.

The chain joins TRBV11-2 to TRBJ2-5, with 7 bases fitting TRBD1. This CDR3 spans 15 amino acids. Germline values: CDR1 SGHAT, CDR2 FQNNGV. V was pared by 3 bases and J by 1 base, with 5 bases of the junction left unmatched. The CDR3 DNA is TGTGCCAGCAGCTTCCGACAGGGTTTCCAAGAGACCCAGTACTTC. As protein: CASSFRQGFQETQYF.

This clone was seen a handful of times. The chain has TRBV10-1 and TRBJ1-6; D is unclear. The ends were cut back, 6 bases at V and 9 bases at J, with 9 bases in the middle. CDR1 and CDR2 from the germline V gene are WNHNN and SYGVQD (reference sequence). This CDR3 spans 12 amino acids. CDR3: CASRTDTSPLHF. The CDR3 DNA follows: TGCGCCAGCAGGACCGACACTTCACCCCTCCACTTT.

V usage is TRBV5-1 and J usage is TRBJ1-1, with unresolved D. Trimming removed 3 bases at V and 5 bases at J, with 8 bases between. The germline CDR1 and CDR2 sequences are SGHRS and YFSETQ. The CDR3 is 12 amino acids. The CDR3 DNA follows: TGCGCCAGCAGCTCGGCGGGGACTGAAGCTTTCTTT. Amino acids: CASSSAGTEAFF.